These 10 T cell receptor beta chains share one sample of origin, sequenced in a study of T cell responses to AZD1222 COVID-19 vaccine. TCRdb's copy holds only in-frame clones and misses some; the assay was immunoSEQ multiplex PCR. The repertoire holds 100,000 to 150,000 clones, with around 80% as singletons. The source was peripheral blood, collected 28 days after the second AZD1222 dose. Source of these receptors: an adult who received the AZD1222 COVID-19 vaccine.

The rearrangement joins TRBV7-2 to TRBJ2-7; D might be TRBD2 (6 bases). The CDR3 runs 15 residues. Trimming shortened V by 3 bases and J by 0 bases, and 12 bases separated the two germline ends. Germline-derived CDR1 and CDR2 are SGHTA and FQGNSA. The CDR3 nucleotides are TGTGCCAGCAGCTTTGGCGGGGTTAGCTCCTACGAGCAGTACTTC. Its translation: CASSFGGVSSYEQYF. Full variable domain (missing parts from reference TRBV7-2 and TRBJ2-7): GAGVSQSPSNKVTEKGKDVELRCDPISGHTALYWYRQSLGQGLEFLIYFQGNSAPDKSGLPSDRFSAERTGGSVSTLTIQRTQQEDSAVYLCASSFGGVSSYEQYFGPGTRLTVT.

This clone was seen a handful of times. This rearrangement joins TRBV19 to TRBJ1-1; the D is unclear. The length of the CDR3 is 15 residues. The V gene lost 1 base and the J gene lost 4 bases, with 13 bases spanning the gap. The germline V gene encodes CDR1 LNHDA and CDR2 SQIVND (reference sequence). CDR3 nucleotides: TGTGCCAGTAGTATAGTCGGAGGAGCTGGCACTGAAGCTTTCTTT. This translates into CASSIVGGAGTEAFF.

V usage is TRBV11-2 and J usage is TRBJ1-4, with 8 bases identical to TRBD1. The CDR3 is made up of 14 amino acids. Trimming removed 3 bases from V and 8 bases from J; junction bases left unmatched: 5. Germline V gene data show CDR1 as SGHAT and CDR2 as FQNNGV. The CDR3 sequence is CASSLMTGEEKLFF. CDR3 nucleotide sequence: TGTGCCAGCAGCTTGATGACAGGGGAGGAAAAACTGTTTTTT.

This clone appeared a few times. This chain's CDR3 is CASSYDSWTANSPLHF. The CDR3 coding sequence is TGTGCCAGCAGTTACGACTCTTGGACAGCCAATTCACCCCTCCACTTT. The V call is TRBV6-5, the J call TRBJ1-6; D is possibly TRBD1 (6 bases). Trimming stripped 2 bases from V and 7 bases from J, with 15 bases between. The germline V gene encodes CDR1 MNHEY and CDR2 SVGAGI. The CDR3 sequence is 16 residues long.

V is TRBV7-2 and J is TRBJ1-5; D not certain. Trimming took 5 bases from V and 5 from J, leaving 19 bases between them. This CDR3 region has 16 residues. From germline, CDR1 is SGHTA and CDR2 FQGNSA. In nucleotides, the CDR3 is TGTGCCAGCAGCCTTGCGGGGTTAGGATTGGATCAGCCCCAGCATTTT. Translation gives CASSLAGLGLDQPQHF.

The V and J genes are TRBV4-3 and TRBJ2-7; D gene uncertain. Germline CDR1 and CDR2: LGHNA and YSLEER. CDR3 length: 14 residues. V lost 0 bases, J lost 6 bases, and 12 bases lay in between. For the CDR3, the DNA is TGCGCCAGCAGCCAAGATGAGTCAAGATCCGAGCAGTACTTC. Translating it yields CASSQDESRSEQYF.

This clone was observed a few times. The sample carries other DNA sequences with the same CDR3. The V gene is TRBV5-4, the J gene TRBJ1-1; D is uncertain. The germline gives CDR1 SGHNT, CDR2 YYREEE (reference sequence). V was clipped by 3 bases and J by 1 base, with 7 bases between them. This CDR3 is built from 13 residues. This chain's CDR3 is CASSSGWNTEAFF. The CDR3 DNA reads TGTGCCAGCAGCTCCGGATGGAACACTGAAGCTTTCTTT.

The chain recombines TRBV4-2 with TRBJ1-4; D remains unclear. From germline, CDR1 is LGHNA and CDR2 YNFKEQ. V was pared by 0 bases and J by 0 bases, with 5 bases between. The CDR3 contains 15 residues. Here the CDR3 DNA reads TGTGCCAGCAGCCAAGAACAAGCAACTAATGAAAAACTGTTTTTT. Translated, it gives CASSQEQATNEKLFF.

The rearrangement links TRBV5-4 to TRBJ1-1; D not resolved. The germline CDR1 and CDR2 sequences are SGHNT and YYREEE (reference sequence). This CDR3 comprises 15 residues. V was trimmed by 6 bases and J by 4 bases, leaving 19 bases between them. CDR3 DNA sequence: TGTGCCAGCAATTCTCTGTTGGGTTCGACCACTGAAGCTTTCTTT. As protein: CASNSLLGSTTEAFF.

The gene calls are TRBV5-1 and TRBJ2-6; D gene ambiguous. The ends were cut back, 1 base at V and 3 bases at J, with 8 bases in the middle. Germline lookup yields CDR1 SGHRS and CDR2 YFSETQ. The CDR3 is 15 residues long. DNA for the CDR3: TGCGCCAGCAGCTTGTACGGGCATGGGGCCAACGTCCTGACTTTC. Protein sequence: CASSLYGHGANVLTF.